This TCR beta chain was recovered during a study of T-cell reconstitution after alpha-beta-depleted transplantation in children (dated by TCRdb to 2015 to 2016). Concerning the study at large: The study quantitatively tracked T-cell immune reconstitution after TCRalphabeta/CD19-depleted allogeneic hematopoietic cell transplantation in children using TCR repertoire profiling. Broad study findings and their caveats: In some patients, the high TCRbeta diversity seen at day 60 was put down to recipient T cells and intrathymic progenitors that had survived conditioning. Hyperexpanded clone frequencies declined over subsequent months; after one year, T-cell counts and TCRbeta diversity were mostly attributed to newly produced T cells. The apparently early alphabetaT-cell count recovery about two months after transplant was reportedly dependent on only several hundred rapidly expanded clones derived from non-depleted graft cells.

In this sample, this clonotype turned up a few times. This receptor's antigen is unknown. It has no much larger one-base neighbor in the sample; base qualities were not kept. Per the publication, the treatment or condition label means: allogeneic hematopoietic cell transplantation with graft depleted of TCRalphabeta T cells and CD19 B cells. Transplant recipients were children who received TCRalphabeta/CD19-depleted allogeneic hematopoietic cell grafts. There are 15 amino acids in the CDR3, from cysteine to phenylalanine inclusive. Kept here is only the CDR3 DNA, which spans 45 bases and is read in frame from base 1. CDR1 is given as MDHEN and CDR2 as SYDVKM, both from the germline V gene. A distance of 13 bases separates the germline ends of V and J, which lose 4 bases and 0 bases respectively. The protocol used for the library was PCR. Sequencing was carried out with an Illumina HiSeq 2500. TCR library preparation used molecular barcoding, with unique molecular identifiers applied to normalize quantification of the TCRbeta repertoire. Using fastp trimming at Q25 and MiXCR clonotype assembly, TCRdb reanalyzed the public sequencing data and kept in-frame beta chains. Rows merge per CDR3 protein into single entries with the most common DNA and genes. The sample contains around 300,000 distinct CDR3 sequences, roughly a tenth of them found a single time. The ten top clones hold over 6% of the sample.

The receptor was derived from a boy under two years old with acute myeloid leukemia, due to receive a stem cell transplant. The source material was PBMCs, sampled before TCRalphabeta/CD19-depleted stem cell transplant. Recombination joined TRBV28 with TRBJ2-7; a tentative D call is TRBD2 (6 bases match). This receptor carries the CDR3 CASSYQGGISYEQYF. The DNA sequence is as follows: TGTGCCAGCAGTTATCAAGGAGGGATCTCCTACGAGCAGTACTTC. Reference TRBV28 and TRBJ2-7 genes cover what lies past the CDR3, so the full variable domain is DVKVTQSSRYLVKRTGEKVFLECVQDMDHENMFWYRQDPGLGLRLIYFSYDVKMKEKGDIPEGYSVSREKKERFSLILESASTNQTSMYLCASSYQGGISYEQYFGPGTRLTVT.